What follows is one T cell receptor beta chain and its context. Its matching antigen is unknown. Per the germline V gene, CDR1 is PRHDT and CDR2 is FYEKMQ (reference sequence). With 3 bases removed from V and 5 bases from J, the gap between germline ends came to 13 bases. The CDR3 is 15 residues long. Naive-designated CD8 cells lacked CD45RO, were positively enriched for CCR7, and omitted terminally differentiated effector memory CD45RA+ cells. The data were taken from a study of shared clonotypes between healthy human individuals. Sequenced by immunoSEQ multiplex PCR; TCRdb stores in-frame clones only, minus some. The data show some 2,100,000 clones, under 95% seen once. Study-wide findings and caveats: Estimated richness was generally greater in naive than memory subsets. Clonotype sharing levels among donors were expected to vary with sequencing depth. Limitation of the genetic and exposure-history diversity represented came from the few donors.

Sequenced material: naive CD8+ T cells from PBMCs. The chain has TRBV13 and TRBJ2-2; D might be TRBD2 (6 bases). The TCR sequence derives from a man aged 18 to 30 in good health. Some clones in this sample may be carry-over from other donors' samples. CDR3 in DNA: TGTGCCAGCAGCTTCCAGTTAGGGAGGACCGGGGAGCTGTTTTTT. This encodes CASSFQLGRTGELFF. The full variable domain, its missing parts supplied by reference TRBV13 and TRBJ2-2, is AAGVIQSPRHLIKEKRETATLKCYPIPRHDTVYWYQQGPGQDPQFLISFYEKMQSDKGSIPDRFSAQQFSDYHSELNMSSLELGDSALYFCASSFQLGRTGELFFGEGSRLTVL.